This T cell receptor beta chain was recorded in a study of blood T cell repertoires in COVID-19. The repertoire was sequenced with immunoSEQ multiplex PCR; TCRdb's copy has only in-frame clones and lacks some. Found here are 400,000 to 450,000 clones, roughly 90% of them singletons; the top ten hold about 0.91%. Trimming shortened V by 3 bases and J by 2 bases, and 8 bases separated the two germline ends. Germline-derived CDR1 and CDR2 are WNHNN and SYGVQD (reference sequence). CDR3 size: 13 residues. The receptor was isolated from a man aged 18 to 29 with COVID-19, enrolled during active disease. The V gene is TRBV10-1, the J gene TRBJ2-7, with D tentatively TRBD1 (5 bases). Input material: peripheral blood. The CDR3 DNA reads TGCGCCAGCAGTGACCCAGGGACCTACGAGCAGTACTTC. It codes for CASSDPGTYEQYF.